Given below is one T cell receptor (beta chain) in context. Its antigen is unidentified. Original data processing: ImmunoSEQ output lacked quality scores and full-length reads, limiting matched filtering. Here immunoSEQ multiplex PCR was the method, and the copy in TCRdb shows in-frame clones only, minus some. D and trimming come from the DNA, and the V and J calls and clone size come from that table. This repertoire shows about 610,000 clones, approximately 97% found once; its top ten account for around 0.058%. This entry is derived from a study of shared clonotypes between healthy human individuals. The overall study: Donors had three CD4 naive, three CD4 memory, two CD8 naive and one CD8 memory plate apiece. General study results and limits: Naive CD4 clonotype sharing across several donors was around 5.5%. It was the few donors that limited the genetic and exposure-history diversity represented.

The CDR3 totals 17 residues. CDR1 is LNHDA and CDR2 is SQIVND in the germline V gene (reference sequence). Trimming cost V 2 bases and J 1 base, with 15 bases left between them. The chain uses TRBV19 and TRBJ1-5; possible D gene TRBD1, 5 bases. Sequences were obtained from naive CD4+ T cells sorted from blood. Specified subset: CD45RA+ positively selected. The receptor's source is a woman in her thirties in good health. CDR3 amino acids: CASSIRIRARSNQPQHF. In nucleotides, the CDR3 is TGTGCCAGTAGTATACGGATCAGGGCAAGGAGCAATCAGCCCCAGCATTTT. The complete variable domain, with remaining parts taken from reference TRBV19 and TRBJ1-5, reads DGGITQSPKYLFRKEGQNVTLSCEQNLNHDAMYWYRQDPGQGLRLIYYSQIVNDFQKGDIAEGYSVSREKKESFPLTVTSAQKNPTAFYLCASSIRIRARSNQPQHFGDGTRLSIL.